The T cell receptor beta chain described here comes from a study of T cells in Graves' hyperthyroidism and ophthalmopathy (dated by TCRdb to between 2017 and 2020). General notes on the study: TCR V-J signatures able to tell the groups apart were searched for in a discovery cohort of 95 to 100 patients, of whom fewer than 45 had Graves' ophthalmopathy and around 56 had stable Graves' hyperthyroidism. Prospective prediction of ophthalmopathy was tested in an independent validation cohort consisting of fewer than 20 hyperthyroidism patients and approximately 16 patients who later progressed to ophthalmopathy. For training and testing, the 100 patients in the discovery cohort were randomly divided in a 7:3 ratio. In several Graves' hyperthyroidism patients, the study also compared T-cell repertoires from thyroid tissue with T-cell repertoires from blood. Following sampling, methimazole starting at 30 mg daily was given to hyperthyroidism patients, and high-dose intravenous methylprednisolone was given to ophthalmopathy patients. The paper reports TCR Vbeta CDR3 sequencing of fewer than 150 peripheral blood samples: approximately 43 ophthalmopathy, fewer than 85 hyperthyroidism and 17 progressor patients.

Amplification of TCR beta CDR3 regions was carried out from RNA transcripts. The first round of RT-PCR for the TCR CDR3 was performed with the HTBI primer set and the Qiagen OneStep RT-PCR kit. The libraries were constructed in a second round of multiplex PCR and then size-selected and purified. Libraries were sequenced paired-end with 100 bp reads on an Illumina HiSeq2000. The authors' analysis ran thus. SOAPnuke was used to process the raw data, throwing out any read that contained adapters or uncalled bases, had a mean Phred below 15, or lacked an exact constant-primer or identifier match. COPE v1.2.5 was used to merge high-quality paired reads, and clonotypes were defined as unique nucleotide sequences. Clonotypes were aligned to IMGT TRBV, TRBD and TRBJ reference segments using MiTCR v1.1. The analysis included only V-J combinations with a frequency above 0.0001, which together covered around 99% of the repertoires. A TCS score was defined as the ratio of F50 (clonal expansion) to E x V (chaos), with BLOSUM62-based TCRdist applied between CDR3 peptides within each V-J. Welch's t-statistics and random forest reduced around 550 V-J features to roughly 13, which were used in a naive Bayes classifier (R e1071). TCRdb reanalyzed the raw reads on its own, using fastp at Q25 for trimming and MiXCR for clone calling, and kept in-frame beta chains. Rows with one shared CDR3 protein collapse into an entry with the most common genes and DNA. The V and J calls shown here were made by TCRdb, not taken from the authors' results. This sample has approximately 590,000 distinct CDR3 sequences in its table, and around 46% of those were observed once. The top ten clones comprise 8.2% of the sample.

The paper as a whole reports these results and caveats: During validation, the model predicted progression to ophthalmopathy a median of about 5.9 months ahead of onset, with just under 71% sensitivity and 72.22% specificity. No statistical method was used to fix the sample size in advance, and group allocation was not hidden from the investigators. A model built on a 13 V-J signature distinguished ophthalmopathy from stable hyperthyroidism, reaching roughly 88% sensitivity and around 81% specificity in cross-validation and 80%/75% in testing. Most expanded thyroid clonotypes (frequency above 0.001) were also found in blood, which suggests that blood repertoires may mirror thyroid immune responses.

A remark on this clonotype: The antigen this receptor binds is unknown. No base qualities exist here, and no much larger clone lies one base off it.

Stable Graves' hyperthyroidism was defined as the absence of progression to ophthalmopathy over 18 months of follow-up. The hyperthyroidism patients were between 18 and 65 years old and newly diagnosed, with a disease duration of less than 2 months. Patients with uncontrolled infections, other autoimmune diseases, pregnancy or lactation were excluded. Diagnoses were established on the basis of clinical symptoms, serum thyroxine and TRAb, thyroid ultrasound, and orbital computed tomography. Total RNA was extracted with Trizol reagent, and quality was checked on an Agilent 2100 Bioanalyzer. A distance of 3 bases separates the germline ends of V and J, which lose 1 base and 7 bases respectively. In the germline V gene, CDR1 corresponds to MGHDK and CDR2 to SYGVNS. The CDR3 sequence holds 11 residues, the cysteine and phenylalanine included. The read is trimmed to its CDR3 DNA, 33 bases read in frame from base 1.

Sequenced: peripheral blood or thyroid tissue (not recorded which). This chain joins TRBV25-1 to TRBJ2-3, with the D gene not confidently named. The source is a woman in her late teens or twenties with Graves' hyperthyroidism. Donor details come from another sample of the same person, matched by shared clones. The CDR3 in this case is CASSELYTQYF. The DNA sequence is TGTGCCAGCAGTGAATTGTATACGCAGTATTTT.